This record concerns one T cell receptor (beta chain) sequence. The antigen it recognizes is unknown. No much larger clonotype is one base removed from it; base qualities were not supplied. Measured from the cysteine to the phenylalanine, the CDR3 is 17 residues long. Only CDR3 DNA remains: 51 bases, in frame from the first base. The CDR1 and CDR2 encoded by the germline V gene (reference sequence) are MNHEY and SMNVEV. V is cut back by 5 bases and J by 0 bases, with 8 bases in the junction unmatched. This sample is part of a study of control samples from healthy donors and cancer patients (TCRdb year 2020). The library was obtained by the immunoSEQ multiplex PCR assay. The table was pulled from immuneACCESS by TCRdb, which kept in-frame rearrangements only. Such tables lose some clones; where checked, under half of the loss comes from unresolved V genes, and the rest has no known cause. This sample holds 75,000 to 95,000 clones; over 75% were observed only once. 5.7% of the sample rests with the top ten.

Material for sequencing was blood. The V and J segments used are TRBV27 and TRBJ1-5; 9 nucleotides in the junction match TRBD1. The TCR comes from a woman in her 50s in good health. This receptor carries the CDR3 CASSPGTGRYSNQPQHF. The DNA sequence reads TGTGCCAGCAGTCCAGGGACAGGGCGATATAGCAATCAGCCCCAGCATTTT.